These 8 T cell receptor beta chains originate from one sample sequenced in a study of CDR3 diversity in severe acne. TCRdb fed the PCR reads into MiXCR, producing one record per CDR3 protein. The profile shows about 93,000 distinct CDR3 sequences, over 45% of them singletons. Sequencing was performed on blood. The receptors come from a male donor in good health, serving as a control.

The gene calls are TRBV2 and TRBJ2-5, with a weak D call TRBD1 (8 bases). The J call is in doubt because the DNA end fits TRBJ2-7 better. The CDR3 runs 15 residues. Germline V gene sequence: CDR1 SNHLY, CDR2 FYNNEI. CDR3 bases: TGTGCCAGCAGCCCACAACAGGGGGGGGTGGGCGAGCAGTACTTC. It is translated as CASSPQQGGVGEQYF.

Points on this clonotype: Germline and junction disagree at one end, which may indicate a read error. The CDR3 nucleotides read TGCAGTGCGAACGCCGGGGAGCTGTTTTTT. Encoded protein: CSANAGELFF. This chain uses TRBV20-1 with TRBJ2-2; no reliable D call. Looked up from germline, CDR1 is DFQATT and CDR2 is SNEGSKA (reference sequence). The length of the CDR3 is 10 residues.

J is TRBJ2-7 and V is TRBV20-1; D is unresolved. CDR1 DFQATT and CDR2 SNEGSKA come from the germline V gene (reference sequence). Trimming removed 7 bases at V and 6 bases at J, with 16 bases between. The CDR3 is made up of 12 amino acids. The CDR3 sequence: CSVEGNRGEQYF. For the CDR3, the DNA is TGCAGTGTTGAAGGGAATCGAGGCGAGCAGTACTTC.

The V gene is TRBV19, the J gene TRBJ1-2; no firm D call. V lost 5 bases and J lost 4, with 11 bases in between. Germline assignment: CDR1 LNHDA and CDR2 SQIVND (reference sequence). The CDR3 sequence is 13 residues long. The CDR3 DNA reads as TGTGCCAGTAGTGATGTGGCGATCTATGGCTACACCTTC. This sequence encodes CASSDVAIYGYTF.

Remarks on this clonotype: A read error may produce the germline difference seen at one junction end. The rearrangement links TRBV25-1 to TRBJ1-5; D unresolved. The CDR3 covers 15 residues. Germline V gives CDR1 MGHDK, CDR2 SYGVNS. The CDR3 bases are TGTGCCAGCAGTGAACGACCGGAGCGTTACCAGCCCCAGCTTTTT. Its protein product is CASSERPERYQPQLF.

The chain carries TRBV6-1 and TRBJ1-1; D is unresolved. This CDR3 contains 14 residues. Germline V CDR1 and CDR2: MNHNS, SASEGT. V was cut by 5 bases and J by 3 bases, with 13 bases left in between. This CDR3 reads CASSYGGGDTEAFF. The CDR3 DNA reads as TGTGCCAGCAGTTACGGTGGCGGAGACACTGAAGCTTTCTTT.

There are a few counts of this clonotype. The CDR3 here is CATSQSENYGYTF. CDR3 bases: TGTGCCACCTCCCAATCGGAAAACTATGGCTACACCTTC. The chain has TRBV19 and TRBJ1-2; no clear D gene. The CDR3 is 13 residues long. V lost 10 bases, J lost 2 bases, and 14 bases lay in between. Germline V gene sequence: CDR1 LNHDA, CDR2 SQIVND (reference sequence).

J is TRBJ2-5 and V is TRBV28; 7 bases align to TRBD1. CDR3 length: 14 amino acids. V shed 6 bases, J shed 9 bases, and the junction held 13 bases outside the gene matches. In germline, CDR1 is MDHEN, CDR2 SYDVKM. The CDR3 DNA reads TGTGCCAGCAGCATCGACAGGGAAGACCAGCCCCAGTACTTC. This codes for CASSIDREDQPQYF.